Following are 17 T cell receptor beta chains from one sample sequenced in a study of blood T cell repertoires in COVID-19. Some clones are missing from TCRdb's copy, which holds only in-frame ones; the method was immunoSEQ multiplex PCR. Of 80,000 to 90,000 clones listed, around 87% are singletons. The specimen was peripheral blood. The receptors were gathered from a man aged 40-55 years with acute or convalescent COVID-19.

V gene TRBV10-2 combines with J gene TRBJ2-5; 7 nucleotides line up with TRBD1. The CDR3 extends over 19 amino acids. The V gene's germline CDR1 is WSHSY and CDR2 SAAADI. The V segment lost 3 bases and the J segment 7 bases; nucleotides outside the gene matches: 23. In DNA, the CDR3 is TGCGCCAGCAGTGATCCGACAGGGCAAGGGTTGGGGGTTCGGGGGACCCAGTACTTC. Translating gives CASSDPTGQGLGVRGTQYF.

The chain uses TRBV7-9 and TRBJ1-3; perhaps TRBD1 as D (6 bases). This CDR3 has 16 residues. Trimming took 5 bases from V and 4 from J, leaving 18 bases between them. Germline assignment: CDR1 SEHNR and CDR2 FQNEAQ (reference sequence). The DNA for the CDR3 is TGTGCCAGCAGCCAAGGACAGAAGATTCCCGGAAACACCATATATTTT. It yields the protein CASSQGQKIPGNTIYF.

The chain combines TRBV7-3 with TRBJ2-1; 11 positions match TRBD1. CDR1 and CDR2 (germline): SGHTA, FQGTGA. V shed 6 bases, J shed 4 bases, and the junction held 5 bases outside the gene matches. This CDR3 region has 15 residues. The CDR3 loop reads CASSSGTGGYNEQFF. The CDR3 coding sequence is TGTGCCAGCAGTTCCGGGACAGGGGGGTACAATGAGCAGTTCTTC.

J is TRBJ2-3 and V is TRBV24-1; 7 bases fit TRBD1. This CDR3 spans 14 amino acids. Germline trimming cut 9 bases from V and 2 bases from J; bases unmatched to any gene: 7. Germline V gene sequence: CDR1 KGHDR, CDR2 SFDVKD. The CDR3 protein is CATSPGQITDTQYF. The CDR3 DNA follows: TGTGCCACCTCCCCGGGACAGATCACAGATACGCAGTATTTT.

This clone appeared a few times. The V call is TRBV29-1, the J call TRBJ1-1; D not resolved. The ends were cut back, 6 bases at V and 2 bases at J, with 7 bases in the middle. Germline assignment: CDR1 SQVTM and CDR2 ANQGSEA. The CDR3 length is 11 residues. CDR3 amino acids: CSVELNTEAFF. In DNA form, the CDR3 reads TGCAGCGTGGAGTTAAACACTGAAGCTTTCTTT. Complete variable domain (other parts from reference TRBV29-1 and TRBJ1-1): SAVISQKPSRDICQRGTSLTIQCQVDSQVTMMFWYRQQPGQSLTLIATANQGSEATYESGFVIDKFPISRPNLTFSTLTVSNMSPEDSSIYLCSVELNTEAFFGQGTRLTVV.

The chain has TRBV5-1 and TRBJ1-1; tentative D call: TRBD1 (6 bases). The germline V and J ends were trimmed by 3 bases and 7 bases, with 22 bases remaining between them. This CDR3 spans 16 amino acids. Germline CDR1 SGHRS, CDR2 YFSETQ. CDR3 bases: TGCGCCAGCAGCTCGTGGGGACACGGAACCTCAGGTGAAGCTTTCTTT. This encodes CASSSWGHGTSGEAFF.

The V gene is TRBV7-9, the J gene TRBJ2-5, with D possibly being TRBD2 (6 bases). The CDR3 covers 14 residues. Germline V lookup: CDR1 SEHNR, CDR2 FQNEAQ (reference sequence). The V end lost 0 bases, the J end lost 3 bases, and 8 bases lay between the germline ends. CDR3 DNA: TGTGCCAGCAGCTTAGCTACGGGAGAAGAGACCCAGTACTTC. It codes for CASSLATGEETQYF. The full variable domain, its missing parts supplied by reference TRBV7-9 and TRBJ2-5, is DTGVSQNPRHKITKRGQNVTFRCDPISEHNRLYWYRQTLGQGPEFLTYFQNEAQLEKSRLLSDRFSAERPKGSFSTLEIQRTEQGDSAMYLCASSLATGEETQYFGPGTRLLVL.

The V gene is TRBV10-2, the J gene TRBJ2-7; possible D gene TRBD2, 6 bases. Trimming stripped 4 bases from V and 0 bases from J, with 13 bases between. The CDR3 has 15 residues. From germline, CDR1 is WSHSY and CDR2 SAAADI. CDR3 residues: CASSAGTGISYEQYF. Written as DNA, the CDR3 is TGCGCCAGCAGTGCCGGGACTGGGATCTCCTACGAGCAGTACTTC.

The rearrangement uses TRBV20-1 and TRBJ2-3; no definite D call. V lost 4 bases to trimming and J lost 4 bases, with 3 bases between them. CDR1 and CDR2 from the germline V gene are DFQATT and SNEGSKA (reference sequence). The CDR3 spans 10 residues. The CDR3 nucleotides read TGCAGTGCTACGGCAGATACGCAGTATTTT. Protein sequence: CSATADTQYF.

The chain joins TRBV9 to TRBJ1-3, with a possible D match to TRBD1 (5 bases). V was cut by 1 base and J by 1 base, with 24 bases left in between. Germline CDR1 reads SGDLS; CDR2 reads YYNGEE. CDR3 length: 20 residues. The chain's CDR3 is CASSVYPTAHTSTSGNTIYF. DNA of the CDR3: TGTGCCAGCAGCGTATATCCGACAGCTCACACTTCAACTTCTGGAAACACCATATATTTT.

The genes are TRBV10-3 and TRBJ2-7; possibly TRBD1 for D (6 bases). This CDR3 contains 14 residues. The germline V and J ends were trimmed by 6 bases and 2 bases, with 14 bases remaining between them. Germline V CDR1 and CDR2: ENHRY, SYGVKD. The CDR3 DNA sequence: TGTGCCATCAGCCGGTCAGGGGAAGCCTACGAGCAGTACTTC. It translates to CAISRSGEAYEQYF.

This clone occurred many times. The V call is TRBV7-9, the J call TRBJ1-5; 8 bases fit TRBD1. The ends lost 5 bases at V and 6 bases at J; junction bases unmatched: 3. CDR1 SEHNR and CDR2 FQNEAQ come from the germline V gene (reference sequence). The CDR3 has 13 residues. The DNA for the CDR3 is TGTGCCAGCAGCCGGACAGGGCCTCAGCCCCAGCATTTT. Protein sequence: CASSRTGPQPQHF.

V and J are TRBV5-4 and TRBJ2-1; 11 bases align to TRBD2. The J segment lost 3 bases and the V segment lost 4 bases, leaving 3 bases of the junction unmatched. Looked up from germline, CDR1 is SGHNT and CDR2 is YYREEE (reference sequence). This CDR3 has 15 amino acids. In nucleotides, the CDR3 is TGTGCCAGCAGCCCGGGACTAGCGGACTACAATGAGCAGTTCTTC. This sequence encodes CASSPGLADYNEQFF.

V and J are TRBV6-1 and TRBJ2-7, with TRBD1 matching over 7 bases. This CDR3 is 14 amino acids long. CDR1 is MNHNS and CDR2 is SASEGT in the germline V gene. V lost 5 bases to trimming and J lost 2 bases; unmatched junction nucleotides: 6. This CDR3 reads CASSYIDRAYEQYF. The CDR3 coding sequence is TGTGCCAGCAGTTATATCGACAGGGCCTACGAGCAGTACTTC.

This clone was recorded a few times. CDR3 region: CASSYSGGEQFF. The CDR3 DNA reads as TGTGCCAGCAGTTACTCGGGGGGTGAGCAGTTCTTC. The chain couples TRBV6-5 to TRBJ2-1; D may be TRBD2 (6 bases). CDR1 MNHEY and CDR2 SVGAGI come from the germline V gene. This CDR3 region has 12 residues. V gave up 0 bases and J gave up 9 bases, with 6 bases separating them.

The V call is TRBV7-2, the J call TRBJ2-1; D possibly corresponds to TRBD2 (5 bases). Trimming stripped 0 bases from V and 7 bases from J, with 13 bases between. CDR3 length: 15 residues. Per the germline V gene, CDR1 is SGHTA and CDR2 is FQGNSA. CDR3 in amino acids: CASSLAGASVNEQFF. The CDR3 coding sequence is TGTGCCAGCAGCTTAGCGGGAGCGTCGGTAAATGAGCAGTTCTTC.

This rearrangement joins TRBV27 to TRBJ1-2, with 8 bases aligning to TRBD1. Trimming removed 2 bases from V and 4 bases from J; junction bases left unmatched: 3. The CDR3 loop spans 14 amino acids. Germline V gene data show CDR1 as MNHEY and CDR2 as SMNVEV (reference sequence). The CDR3 loop reads CASSLRGTGYGYTF. Here the CDR3 DNA reads TGTGCCAGCAGTTTACGGGGGACAGGCTATGGCTACACCTTC.